This T cell receptor beta chain was sequenced during a study of T cells after yellow fever vaccination. Findings and limits, study-wide: Contaminating bulk clonotypes could be abundant in FACS-sorted repertoires.

As regards this clonotype: Its antigen remains unidentified.

As TCR cDNA was made by 5'RACE template switching, a universal primer site and UMIs were added. TCRdb called the 5' RACE reads again in MiXCR, with one record for every CDR3 protein. The sample carries 300,000 to 350,000 distinct CDR3 sequences, around a tenth recorded once. The sequence came from a man aged 18 to 29 who received the YFV17D yellow fever vaccine. The material was CD4+ T cells sorted from PBMCs, obtained 45 days after the yellow fever booster vaccination.

For the CDR3, the DNA is TGTGCCAGCCAGAGCTCCTATAATTCACCCCTCCACTTT. Its translation: CASQSSYNSPLHF. The chain carries TRBV28 and TRBJ1-6, with no clear D. Germline CDR1 is MDHEN and CDR2 is SYDVKM. CDR3 length: 13 residues. Between the trimmed V and J ends, which lost 8 bases and 0 bases, there was a span of 5 bases.